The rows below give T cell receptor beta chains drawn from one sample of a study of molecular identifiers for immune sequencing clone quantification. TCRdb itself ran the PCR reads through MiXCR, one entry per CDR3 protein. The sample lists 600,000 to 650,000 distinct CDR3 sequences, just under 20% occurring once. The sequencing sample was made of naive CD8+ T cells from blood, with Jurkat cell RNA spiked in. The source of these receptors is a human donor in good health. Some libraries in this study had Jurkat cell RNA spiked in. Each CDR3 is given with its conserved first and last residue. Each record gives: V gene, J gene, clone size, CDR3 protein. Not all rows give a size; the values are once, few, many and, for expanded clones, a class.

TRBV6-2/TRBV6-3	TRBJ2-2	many	CASSYYRNTGELFF
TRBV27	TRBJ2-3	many	CASSLLPYSTDTQYF
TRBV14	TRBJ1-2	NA	CASSRTGDYSYTF
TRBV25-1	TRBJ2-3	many	CASSPGRQGTDTQYF
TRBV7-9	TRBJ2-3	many	CASSSYYSDRGLEIDTQYF
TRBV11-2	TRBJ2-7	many	CASSPFPTGTQIPTYEQYF
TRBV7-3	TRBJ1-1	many	CASSLAEAGTEAFF
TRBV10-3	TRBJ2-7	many	CAISESSGGLGEQYF
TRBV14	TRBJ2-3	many	CASSQVYADTQYF
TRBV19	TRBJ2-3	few	CASSITFGVGDTQYF
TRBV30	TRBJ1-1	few	CAWSLERDRGSEAFF
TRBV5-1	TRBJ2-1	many	CASNLGDSDYNEQFF
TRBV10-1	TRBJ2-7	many	CASIPNSSYEQYF
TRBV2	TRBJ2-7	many	CASSEALGASYEQYF
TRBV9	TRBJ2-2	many	CASSVENTGELFF
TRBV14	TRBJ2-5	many	CASSQDHRGQETQYF
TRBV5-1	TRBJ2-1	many	CASSPDSYNEQFF
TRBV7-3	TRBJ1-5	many	CASSLTGGGGQPQHF
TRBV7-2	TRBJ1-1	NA	CASSLEAAYTGAFF
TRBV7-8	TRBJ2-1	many	CASSYRTEGASYNEQFF
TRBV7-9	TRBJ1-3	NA	CASSPRDRRNAIYF
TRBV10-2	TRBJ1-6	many	CASSETGESPLHF
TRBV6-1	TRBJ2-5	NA	CASRVAGGWETQYF
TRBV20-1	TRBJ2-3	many	CSAQREAPDTQYF